These 9 T cell receptor beta chains were all obtained from the same sample, sequenced in a study of regulatory T cells in long-lasting Graves disease. Building the TCR beta libraries relied on iRepertoire HTBI primers, and CDR3 regions underwent Arm-PCR. TCRdb processed the multiplex PCR reads anew with MiXCR; each CDR3 protein has one entry. The data show a few hundred thousand distinct CDR3 sequences, with 23% seen just once and about a quarter held by the top ten. The time point denotes: persistent/refractory GD, antithyroid drugs over 5 years with positive TRAb. Preparation of the TCR library used RNA extracted from PBMCs. This material consisted of peripheral blood mononuclear cells (PBMCs), taken when the disease was refractory, from a patient treated with antithyroid drugs. All receptors come from a female donor with Graves disease.

This chain links TRBV20-1 with TRBJ1-5; D is perhaps TRBD1 (6 bases). The germline CDR1 and CDR2 sequences are DFQATT and SNEGSKA (reference sequence). The CDR3 has 12 residues. Deletions cut 3 bases from V and 8 bases from J, with 11 bases between. The CDR3 reads CSASIGGEPQHF. The CDR3 DNA sequence: TGCAGTGCTAGTATAGGGGGGGAGCCCCAGCATTTT.

The chain employs TRBV5-1 and TRBJ2-4; possibly TRBD1 for D (5 bases). The J call is uncertain, as TRBJ2-1 better fits the DNA end. The V gene's germline CDR1 is SGHRS and CDR2 YFSETQ. The CDR3 is 12 amino acids. The CDR3 protein is CASSFTGREQFF. DNA of the CDR3: TGCGCCAGCAGCTTTACAGGCAGGGAGCAGTTCTTC.

V is TRBV20-1 and J is TRBJ1-3; the D is unclear. Germline V gives CDR1 DFQATT, CDR2 SNEGSKA (reference sequence). The V end lost 0 bases, the J end lost 2 bases, and 11 bases lay between the germline ends. The CDR3 runs 15 residues. In DNA, the CDR3 is TGCAGTGCTAGAGATCCGACTGGTCCTGGAAACACCATATATTTT. This sequence encodes CSARDPTGPGNTIYF.

This clonotype has a count of ten or more. The chain uses TRBV3-1 and TRBJ1-5; D call uncertain. Between the trimmed V and J ends, which lost 0 bases and 10 bases, there was a span of 13 bases. Germline lookup yields CDR1 LGHDT and CDR2 YNNKEL (reference sequence). CDR3 length: 14 amino acids. CDR3 in amino acids: CASSQDGEGKPQHF. The CDR3 bases are TGTGCCAGCAGCCAAGATGGGGAAGGTAAACCCCAGCATTTT.

A remark on this clonotype: A read error may explain this, as a much larger clone is one base away. Here the CDR3 omits its conserved ending phenylalanine or tryptophan, so a read error is the likely source. The chain combines TRBV20-1 with TRBJ2-7; 8 nucleotides agree with TRBD2. The CDR3 totals 15 residues. The germline gives CDR1 DFQATT, CDR2 SNEGSKA (reference sequence). The junction had 13 bases not matched to a gene; V was cut back by 6 bases and J by 3 bases. This CDR3 reads CSATGLGTKLYEQYS. The CDR3 DNA reads TGCAGTGCCACGGGACTAGGAACCAAACTCTACGAGCAGTACTCC.

The table lists this clonotype with a few counts. J is TRBJ1-4 and V is TRBV19; TRBD1 agrees at 7 bases. The V gene end was trimmed by 10 bases and the J gene end by 4 bases; junction bases not matched to a gene: 9. This CDR3 is built from 14 residues. Germline CDR1 reads LNHDA; CDR2 reads SQIVND (reference sequence). The CDR3 DNA is TGTGCCACTTCGCGGGACAGAGGTAATGAAAAACTGTTTTTT. The encoded protein is CATSRDRGNEKLFF.

This clonotype was recorded many times. The V and J genes are TRBV6-5 and TRBJ2-7, with a possible D match to TRBD1 (6 bases). The CDR3 extends over 15 amino acids. CDR1 is MNHEY, CDR2 SVGAGI, per germline. V was cut by 0 bases and J by 5 bases, with 14 bases left in between. This CDR3 is CASSYSWGRGDEQYF. The CDR3 DNA follows: TGTGCCAGCAGTTACTCTTGGGGCAGGGGAGACGAGCAGTACTTC.

The genes are TRBV20-1 and TRBJ2-5; D uncertain. The V gene's germline CDR1 is DFQATT and CDR2 SNEGSKA (reference sequence). The CDR3 sequence is 11 residues long. V was shortened by 3 bases and J by 4 bases, with 6 bases between the two germline ends. CDR3 DNA sequence: TGCAGTGCTAGGTTAATAGAGACCCAGTACTTC. The encoded protein is CSARLIETQYF.

The chain recombines TRBV20-1 with TRBJ1-1; possibly TRBD1 for D (5 bases). Between the trimmed V and J ends, which lost 8 bases and 0 bases, there was a span of 10 bases. Germline lookup yields CDR1 DFQATT and CDR2 SNEGSKA (reference sequence). The CDR3 contains 12 residues. The CDR3 nucleotides read TGCAGTACAGGACGGATGAACACTGAAGCTTTCTTT. Translating gives CSTGRMNTEAFF.